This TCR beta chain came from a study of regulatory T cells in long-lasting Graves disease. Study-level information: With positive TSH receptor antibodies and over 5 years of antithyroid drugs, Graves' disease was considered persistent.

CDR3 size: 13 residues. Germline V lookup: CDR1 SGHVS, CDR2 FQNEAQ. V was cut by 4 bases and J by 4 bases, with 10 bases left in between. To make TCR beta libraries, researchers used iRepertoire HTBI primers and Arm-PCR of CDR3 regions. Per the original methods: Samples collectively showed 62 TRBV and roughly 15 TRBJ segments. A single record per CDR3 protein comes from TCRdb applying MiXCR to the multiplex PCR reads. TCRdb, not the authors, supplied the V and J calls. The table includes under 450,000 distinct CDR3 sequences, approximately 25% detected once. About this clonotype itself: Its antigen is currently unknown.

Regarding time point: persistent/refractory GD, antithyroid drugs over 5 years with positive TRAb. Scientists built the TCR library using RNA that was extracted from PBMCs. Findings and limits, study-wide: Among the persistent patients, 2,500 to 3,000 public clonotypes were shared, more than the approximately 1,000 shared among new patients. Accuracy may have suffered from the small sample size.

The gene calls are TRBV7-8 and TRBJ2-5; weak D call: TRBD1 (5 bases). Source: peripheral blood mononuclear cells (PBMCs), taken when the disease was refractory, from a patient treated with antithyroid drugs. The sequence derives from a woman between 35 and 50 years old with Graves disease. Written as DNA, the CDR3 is TGTGCCAGCAGCTCAGACAGTGGAGAGACCCAGTACTTC. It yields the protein CASSSDSGETQYF.